The rows below give T cell receptor beta chains drawn from one sample of a study of blood T cell repertoires in COVID-19. Some clones are missing from TCRdb's copy, which holds only in-frame ones; the method was immunoSEQ multiplex PCR. The sample carries around 200,000 clones, around 86% recorded once. The sequenced sample consisted of PBMCs or T cells enriched from blood (not recorded which). These receptor sequences come from a woman aged 40 to 50 with acute COVID-19. The CDR3 runs from the conserved cysteine through the conserved F or W. A D gene is named only where the DNA matches it firmly. A clone size is listed for some rows: how often the clone was seen (once, few, many), or a class if it is expanded.

d_gene: -; abundance: -; j_gene: TRBJ1-2; v_gene: TRBV4-1; CDR3nt: TGCGCCAGCAGCCAAGAGGCTGCTTGGACCTCGGAGGACTACACCTTC; CDR3aa: CASSQEAAWTSEDYTF
d_gene: -; abundance: -; j_gene: TRBJ1-1; v_gene: TRBV14; CDR3nt: TGTGCCAGCAGCCAAGATTGGGCGAACACTGAAGCTTTCTTT; CDR3aa: CASSQDWANTEAFF
d_gene: -; abundance: -; j_gene: TRBJ1-2; v_gene: TRBV6-5; CDR3nt: TGTGCCAGCAGTTACAGCACCGGAGATCGCTACACCTTC; CDR3aa: CASSYSTGDRYTF
d_gene: TRBD1; abundance: -; j_gene: TRBJ1-1; v_gene: TRBV4-1; CDR3nt: TGCGCCAGCAGCCAAGAGATCGGGGACAGGGGGAACACTGAAGCTTTCTTT; CDR3aa: CASSQEIGDRGNTEAFF
d_gene: TRBD1; abundance: -; j_gene: TRBJ1-3; v_gene: TRBV30; CDR3nt: TGTGCCTGGAGTACCCAGACAGGGACAGGAAACACCATATATTTT; CDR3aa: CAWSTQTGTGNTIYF
d_gene: TRBD1; abundance: -; j_gene: TRBJ1-1; v_gene: TRBV27; CDR3nt: TGTGCCAGCAGTTCAGGGACAGGGACCATGAACACTGAAGCTTTCTTT; CDR3aa: CASSSGTGTMNTEAFF
d_gene: -; abundance: -; j_gene: TRBJ2-1; v_gene: TRBV11-2; CDR3nt: TGTGCCACAGGGGGGCGGGCCTACAATGAGCAGTTCTTC; CDR3aa: CATGGRAYNEQFF
d_gene: -; abundance: many; j_gene: TRBJ1-3; v_gene: TRBV7-3; CDR3nt: TGTGCCAGCAGCCTCACTGGGGGGGGCTCTGGAAACACCATATATTTT; CDR3aa: CASSLTGGGSGNTIYF
d_gene: -; abundance: few; j_gene: TRBJ2-2; v_gene: TRBV19; CDR3nt: TGTGCCAGTAGTATCCAGGGCAGGTTGGCCGGGGAGCTGTTTTTT; CDR3aa: CASSIQGRLAGELFF
d_gene: TRBD1; abundance: -; j_gene: TRBJ1-2; v_gene: TRBV15; CDR3nt: TGTGCCACCAGCGCCCGGACGGACAGGGGGCTAGGCTACACCTTC; CDR3aa: CATSARTDRGLGYTF
d_gene: TRBD1; abundance: -; j_gene: TRBJ2-2; v_gene: TRBV4-2; CDR3nt: TGTGCCAGCACAAACAGGGGCACCGGGGAGCTGTTTTTT; CDR3aa: CASTNRGTGELFF
d_gene: -; abundance: once; j_gene: TRBJ1-1; v_gene: TRBV19; CDR3nt: TGTGCCAGTAGTATGGAGTGGAACACTGAAGCTTTCTTT; CDR3aa: CASSMEWNTEAFF
d_gene: -; abundance: few; j_gene: TRBJ1-2; v_gene: TRBV18; CDR3nt: TGTGCCAGCTCACCGACAGAAACGAAAGGCTACACCTTC; CDR3aa: CASSPTETKGYTF
d_gene: TRBD1; abundance: -; j_gene: TRBJ1-5; v_gene: TRBV27; CDR3nt: TGTGCCAGCAGTTCGACAGGGGGTGGTCAGCCCCAGCATTTT; CDR3aa: CASSSTGGGQPQHF